These 8 T cell receptor beta chains came from one sample sequenced in a study of blood T cells in healthy people across ages. Combining a sample-barcoded 5' primer with a J-beta primer mix, a second PCR ran for roughly 7 to 12 cycles. TCRdb analysed the 5' RACE reads with MiXCR anew, one entry per CDR3 protein. Of about 720,000 distinct CDR3 sequences listed, around a quarter were seen once; the top ten hold under 4.5%. These data were also filed under a second study, of T cells of mothers and their children.

Specimen: blood. The receptors come from a boy aged 10-17 years in good health.

This rearrangement joins TRBV6-5 to TRBJ1-5, with 8 nucleotides matching TRBD1. Germline CDR1 MNHEY, CDR2 SVGAGI. The CDR3 length is 17 residues. The V gene end was trimmed by 0 bases and the J gene end by 6 bases; junction bases not matched to a gene: 10. The CDR3 region is CASSYSNPTGEGQPQHF. Here the CDR3 DNA reads TGTGCCAGCAGTTACTCAAACCCGACAGGGGAGGGTCAGCCCCAGCATTTT.

This clonotype turned up a few times. The V gene is TRBV4-3, the J gene TRBJ1-3, with 7 bases fitting TRBD1. CDR3 size: 16 residues. CDR1 and CDR2 (germline): LGHNA, YSLEER. The ends lost 0 bases at V and 4 bases at J; junction bases unmatched: 6. This CDR3 is CASSQDDRAPGNTIYF. The DNA for the CDR3 is TGCGCCAGCAGCCAAGATGACAGGGCCCCGGGAAACACCATATATTTT.

CDR3 protein: CATSEAGTGGSGELFF. The CDR3 region has the DNA TGTGCCACCAGTGAGGCCGGGACAGGGGGATCCGGGGAGCTGTTTTTT. This chain links TRBV24-1 with TRBJ2-2; 11 nucleotides align to TRBD1. This CDR3 contains 16 residues. With 4 bases clipped from V and 6 bases from J, the junction kept 6 bases outside the gene matches. Germline V CDR1 and CDR2: KGHDR, SFDVKD.

A few counts support this clonotype. This sequence joins TRBV15 and TRBJ2-4; D call uncertain. The CDR3 sequence is 17 residues long. Trimming stripped 0 bases from V and 2 bases from J, with 14 bases between. In germline, CDR1 is LNHNV, CDR2 YYDKDF (reference sequence). Here the CDR3 reads CATSRDSRMGSKNIQYF. The DNA for the CDR3 is TGTGCCACCAGCAGAGATTCGCGAATGGGGTCCAAAAACATTCAGTACTTC.

The V call is TRBV20-1, the J call TRBJ2-7, with 7 positions matching TRBD1. Losses at the gene ends were 5 bases for V and 7 bases for J; bases not matched to a gene: 14. This CDR3 has 14 residues. Per the germline V gene, CDR1 is DFQATT and CDR2 is SNEGSKA (reference sequence). CDR3 coding DNA: TGCAGTGCTCTCAACTCGACAGGGCTTCGGGAGCAGTACTTC. It yields the protein CSALNSTGLREQYF.

The V gene is TRBV27, the J gene TRBJ2-7, with a weak D call TRBD2 (6 bases). Trimming took 6 bases from V and 4 from J, leaving 22 bases between them. The CDR3 has 16 amino acids. CDR1 is MNHEY and CDR2 is SMNVEV in the germline V gene (reference sequence). CDR3 DNA: TGTGCCAGCAGCCCCGGGGCGGGGTATAGCCTGTACGAGCAGTACTTC. Amino acid sequence: CASSPGAGYSLYEQYF.

V usage is TRBV20-1 and J usage is TRBJ2-5; 11 nucleotides agree with TRBD2. J was trimmed by 3 bases and V by 2 bases; bases with no gene match: 14. Germline V CDR1 and CDR2: DFQATT, SNEGSKA (reference sequence). This CDR3 is built from 18 residues. CDR3 nucleotide sequence: TGCAGTGCTAGATTGTTAGGACTAGCGGGCTACGTGGAAGAGACCCAGTACTTC. This gives the protein CSARLLGLAGYVEETQYF.

This clonotype was counted a few times. This chain connects TRBV11-2 to TRBJ2-7, with TRBD1 matching over 10 bases. This CDR3 contains 15 residues. Trimming cost V 0 bases and J 3 bases; bases outside gene matches: 2. Germline CDR1 and CDR2: SGHAT and FQNNGV. The CDR3 spells CASSLEGQGFYEQYF. Written as DNA, the CDR3 is TGTGCCAGCAGCTTAGAGGGACAGGGGTTCTACGAGCAGTACTTC.